The 9 T cell receptor beta chains below come from one sample, sequenced in a study of T cell repertoires in cytomegalovirus infection (dated by TCRdb to between 2019 and 2020). TCRdb lists the instrument as Illumina HiSeq 1500. TCRdb trimmed the raw reads at Q25, called clones with MiXCR and kept productive beta chains. All rows with the same CDR3 protein become a single entry with the most common DNA and genes. Present in this sample are roughly 230,000 distinct CDR3 sequences, approximately 15% of which were seen just once. Approximately 51% of the sample comes from the top ten. The sequenced material came from CD8+ T cells from PBMCs. Receptor source: a human donor in good health (CMV status not recorded). Some clones in this sample may be carry-over from other donors' samples.

This clonotype was observed at least ten times. The chain has TRBV29-1 and TRBJ1-1; D may be TRBD1 (5 bases). CDR1 SQVTM and CDR2 ANQGSEA come from the germline V gene. The CDR3 spans 13 residues. CDR3: CSAEFGASNKAFF. CDR3 coding DNA: TGCAGTGCTGAGTTCGGGGCGTCAAACAAAGCTTTCTTT.

The chain employs TRBV15 and TRBJ1-4; possible D gene TRBD1, 5 bases. CDR3 length: 15 amino acids. CDR1 is LNHNV, CDR2 YYDKDF, per germline (reference sequence). V was shortened by 0 bases and J by 4 bases, with 9 bases between the two germline ends. DNA for the CDR3: TGTGCCACCAGCAGAGATATCGGGGGTAATGAAAAACTGTTTTTT. Its translation: CATSRDIGGNEKLFF.

This chain uses TRBV5-6 with TRBJ2-2; D tentatively reads TRBD1 or TRBD2 (6 bases each). CDR1 and CDR2 from the germline V gene are SGHDT and YYEEEE. The CDR3 extends over 15 amino acids. Between the trimmed V and J ends, which lost 5 bases and 5 bases, there was a span of 16 bases. The CDR3 reads CASRFWGARTGELFF. The CDR3 DNA follows: TGTGCCAGCAGGTTCTGGGGGGCACGGACCGGGGAGCTGTTTTTT.

This clonotype was counted many times. The chain uses TRBV7-2 and TRBJ1-1, with D uncertain. Germline CDR1 SGHTA, CDR2 FQGNSA. With 4 bases removed from V and 0 bases from J, the gap between germline ends came to 15 bases. The CDR3 spans 16 residues. The CDR3 loop reads CASSSRSATMNTEAFF. In nucleotides, the CDR3 is TGTGCCAGCAGCTCCCGTTCCGCGACCATGAACACTGAAGCTTTCTTT. Drawing the rest from reference TRBV7-2 and TRBJ1-1, the complete variable domain is GAGVSQSPSNKVTEKGKDVELRCDPISGHTALYWYRQSLGQGLEFLIYFQGNSAPDKSGLPSDRFSAERTGGSVSTLTIQRTQQEDSAVYLCASSSRSATMNTEAFFGQGTRLTVV.

The genes are TRBV11-2 and TRBJ2-5; TRBD1 agrees at 7 bases. The V and J ends lost 7 bases and 4 bases, in that order; junction bases with no gene match: 18. Germline values: CDR1 SGHAT, CDR2 FQNNGV. The CDR3 consists of 17 residues. In DNA form, the CDR3 reads TGTGCCAGCACCCGACTACAGGGGCCAAACGTCAGAGAGACCCAGTACTTC. It translates to CASTRLQGPNVRETQYF.

This clonotype was seen more than once but under ten times. The chain has TRBV28 and TRBJ2-7; 9 bases map to TRBD2. The CDR3 contains 18 residues. V trimming: 5 bases; J trimming: 4 bases; junction bases outside the gene matches: 18. Germline V gene sequence: CDR1 MDHEN, CDR2 SYDVKM. CDR3 nucleotide sequence: TGTGCCAGCAGTGAAGGGACTAGCAGAAGGATTAGAGGTTACGAGCAGTACTTC. It yields the protein CASSEGTSRRIRGYEQYF.

This clonotype has at least ten counts. The rearrangement uses TRBV27 and TRBJ1-1, with D possibly matching TRBD1 (5 bases). V lost 6 bases and J 5 bases, leaving 13 bases between the germline ends. This CDR3 has 13 amino acids. Germline V lookup: CDR1 MNHEY, CDR2 SMNVEV (reference sequence). CDR3 residues: CASSQGFSTEAFF. Here the CDR3 DNA reads TGTGCCAGCAGCCAGGGTTTTTCGACTGAAGCTTTCTTT.

In this sample, this clonotype turned up a few times. The V and J genes are TRBV20-1 and TRBJ1-2, with TRBD1 matching over 8 bases. In germline, CDR1 is DFQATT, CDR2 SNEGSKA (reference sequence). CDR3 length equals 15 residues. In DNA, the CDR3 is TGCAAATTTCCGGGACAGGACCCTCCGGGGTATGGCTACACCTTC. Translating gives CKFPGQDPPGYGYTF.

Comments on this clonotype: It may be a read error: a sequence one base away is much more abundant. This chain links TRBV7-9 with TRBJ2-4, with TRBD1 matching over 10 bases. Germline CDR1 SEHNR, CDR2 FQNEAQ (reference sequence). The CDR3 covers 15 residues. V dropped 7 bases and J dropped 6; count of bases not matched to a gene: 9. CDR3 sequence: CASTPPRDRGNIQYF. Written as DNA, the CDR3 is TGTGCCAGCACCCCCCCCCGGGACAGGGGAAACATTCAGTACTTC. The whole variable domain, remainder taken from reference TRBV7-9 and TRBJ2-4, is DTGVSQNPRHKITKRGQNVTFRCDPISEHNRLYWYRQTLGQGPEFLTYFQNEAQLEKSRLLSDRFSAERPKGSFSTLEIQRTEQGDSAMYLCASTPPRDRGNIQYFGAGTRLSVL.